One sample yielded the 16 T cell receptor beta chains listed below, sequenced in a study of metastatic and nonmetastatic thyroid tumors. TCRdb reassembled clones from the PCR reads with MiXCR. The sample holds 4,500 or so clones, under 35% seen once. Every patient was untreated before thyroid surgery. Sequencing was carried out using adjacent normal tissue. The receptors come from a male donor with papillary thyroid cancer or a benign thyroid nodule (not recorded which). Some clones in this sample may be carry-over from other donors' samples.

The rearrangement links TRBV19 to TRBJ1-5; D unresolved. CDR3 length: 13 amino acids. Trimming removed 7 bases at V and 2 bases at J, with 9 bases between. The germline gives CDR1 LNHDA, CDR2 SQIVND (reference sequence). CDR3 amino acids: CASNKVGNQPQHF. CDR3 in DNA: TGTGCCAGTAATAAGGTAGGCAATCAGCCCCAGCATTTT.

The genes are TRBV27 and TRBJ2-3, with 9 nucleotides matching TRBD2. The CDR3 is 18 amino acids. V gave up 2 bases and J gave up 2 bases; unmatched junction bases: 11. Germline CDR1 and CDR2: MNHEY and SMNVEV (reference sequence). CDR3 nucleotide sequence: TGTGCCAGCAGTTTAACTCTAGCGGGACCATACACCACAGATACGCAGTATTTT. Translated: CASSLTLAGPYTTDTQYF.

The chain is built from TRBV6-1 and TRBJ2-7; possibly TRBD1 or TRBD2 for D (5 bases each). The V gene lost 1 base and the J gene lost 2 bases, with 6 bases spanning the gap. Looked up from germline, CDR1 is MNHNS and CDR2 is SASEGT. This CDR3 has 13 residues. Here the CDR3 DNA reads TGTGCCAGCAGTGAAGGGGGGACCTACGAGCAGTACTTC. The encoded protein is CASSEGGTYEQYF.

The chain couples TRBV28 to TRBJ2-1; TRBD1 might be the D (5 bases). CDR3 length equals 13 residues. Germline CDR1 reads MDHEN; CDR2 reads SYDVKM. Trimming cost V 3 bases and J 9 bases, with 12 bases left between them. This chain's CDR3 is CASSFQGLLEQFF. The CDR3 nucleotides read TGTGCCAGCAGTTTTCAGGGTCTGCTTGAGCAGTTCTTC. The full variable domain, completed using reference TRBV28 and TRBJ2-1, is DVKVTQSSRYLVKRTGEKVFLECVQDMDHENMFWYRQDPGLGLRLIYFSYDVKMKEKGDIPEGYSVSREKKERFSLILESASTNQTSMYLCASSFQGLLEQFFGPGTRLTVL.

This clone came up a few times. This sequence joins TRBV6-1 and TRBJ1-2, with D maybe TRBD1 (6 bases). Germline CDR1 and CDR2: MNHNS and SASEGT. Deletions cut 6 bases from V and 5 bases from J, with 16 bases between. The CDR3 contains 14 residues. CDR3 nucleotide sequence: TGTGCCAGCAGCCCCAGGGGCGGGGATTATGGCTACACCTTC. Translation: CASSPRGGDYGYTF.

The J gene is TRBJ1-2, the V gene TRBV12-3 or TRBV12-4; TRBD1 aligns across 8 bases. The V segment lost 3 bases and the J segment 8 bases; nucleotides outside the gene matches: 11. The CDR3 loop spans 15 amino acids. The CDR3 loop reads CASSLGTGAFGGYTF. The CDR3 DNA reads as TGTGCCAGCAGTTTGGGGACAGGAGCCTTCGGGGGCTACACCTTC.

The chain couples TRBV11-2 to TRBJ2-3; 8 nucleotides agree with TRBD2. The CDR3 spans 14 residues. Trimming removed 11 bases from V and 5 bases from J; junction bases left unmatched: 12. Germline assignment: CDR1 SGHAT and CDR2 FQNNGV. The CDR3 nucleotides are TGTGCCGCACCGGGGGGGGCTTTCCAAGATACGCAGTATTTT. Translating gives CAAPGGAFQDTQYF.

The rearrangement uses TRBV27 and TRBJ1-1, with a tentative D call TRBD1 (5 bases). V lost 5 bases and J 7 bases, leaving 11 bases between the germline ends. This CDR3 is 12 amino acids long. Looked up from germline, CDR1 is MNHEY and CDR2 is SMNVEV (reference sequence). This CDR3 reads CASSGGQNEAFF. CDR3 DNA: TGTGCCAGCAGTGGAGGACAAAATGAAGCTTTCTTT.

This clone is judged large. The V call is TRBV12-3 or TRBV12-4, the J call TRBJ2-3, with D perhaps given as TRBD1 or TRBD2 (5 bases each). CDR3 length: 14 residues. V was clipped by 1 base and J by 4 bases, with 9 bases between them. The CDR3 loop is CASSLGGVADTQYF. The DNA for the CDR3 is TGTGCCAGCAGTTTAGGAGGGGTGGCAGATACGCAGTATTTT.

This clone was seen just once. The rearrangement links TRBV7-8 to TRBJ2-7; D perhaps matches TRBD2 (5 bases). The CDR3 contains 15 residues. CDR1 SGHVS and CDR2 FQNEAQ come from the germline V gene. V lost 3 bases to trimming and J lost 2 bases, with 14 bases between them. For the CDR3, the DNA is TGTGCCAGCAGCTTCGGCGGGCTATCCGCCTACGAGCAGTACTTC. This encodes CASSFGGLSAYEQYF.

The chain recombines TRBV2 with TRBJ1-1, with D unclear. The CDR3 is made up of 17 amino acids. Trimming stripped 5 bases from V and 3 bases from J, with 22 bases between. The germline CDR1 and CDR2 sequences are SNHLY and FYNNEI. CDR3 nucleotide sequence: TGTGCCAGCAGTTTAACTCGGGAAATTGGGGTGTACACTGAAGCTTTCTTT. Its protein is CASSLTREIGVYTEAFF.

The chain's CDR3 is CASRTSGSPSTGELFF. For the CDR3, the DNA is TGTGCCAGCAGGACTAGCGGGAGCCCCAGCACCGGGGAGCTGTTTTTT. The chain uses TRBV28 and TRBJ2-2; 12 bases map to TRBD2. The J segment lost 4 bases and the V segment lost 6 bases, leaving 6 bases of the junction unmatched. Germline V gives CDR1 MDHEN, CDR2 SYDVKM. CDR3 length: 16 residues. Variable domain in full (rest from reference TRBV28 and TRBJ2-2): DVKVTQSSRYLVKRTGEKVFLECVQDMDHENMFWYRQDPGLGLRLIYFSYDVKMKEKGDIPEGYSVSREKKERFSLILESASTNQTSMYLCASRTSGSPSTGELFFGEGSRLTVL.

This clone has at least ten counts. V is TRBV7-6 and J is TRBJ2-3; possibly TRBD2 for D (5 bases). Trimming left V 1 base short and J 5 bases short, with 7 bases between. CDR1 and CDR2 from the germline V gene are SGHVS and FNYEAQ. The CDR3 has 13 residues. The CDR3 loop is CASSLVAGDTQYF. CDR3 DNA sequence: TGTGCCAGCAGCTTAGTCGCGGGAGATACGCAGTATTTT.

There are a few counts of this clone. The CDR3 sequence is CASRFGLEQFF. In nucleotides, the CDR3 is TGTGCCAGCAGGTTCGGCCTTGAGCAGTTCTTC. This chain joins TRBV6-1 and TRBJ2-1; D is unclear. In germline, CDR1 is MNHNS, CDR2 SASEGT. Trimming took 6 bases from V and 9 from J, leaving 9 bases between them. The CDR3 covers 11 residues.

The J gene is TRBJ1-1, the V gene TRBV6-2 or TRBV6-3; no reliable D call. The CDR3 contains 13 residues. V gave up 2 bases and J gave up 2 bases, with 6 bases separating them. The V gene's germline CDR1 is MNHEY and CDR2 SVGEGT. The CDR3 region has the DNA TGTGCCAGCAGTTACAGAGGCAACACTGAAGCTTTCTTT. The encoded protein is CASSYRGNTEAFF.

The CDR3 region is CSARGPKSGRAGEQFF. The CDR3 region has the DNA TGCAGTGCTAGAGGACCTAAGAGCGGGAGGGCCGGTGAGCAGTTCTTC. The genes are TRBV20-1 and TRBJ2-1; 10 bases line up with TRBD2. This CDR3 has 16 residues. CDR1 DFQATT and CDR2 SNEGSKA come from the germline V gene (reference sequence). V was clipped by 1 base and J by 9 bases; unmatched bases: 12.